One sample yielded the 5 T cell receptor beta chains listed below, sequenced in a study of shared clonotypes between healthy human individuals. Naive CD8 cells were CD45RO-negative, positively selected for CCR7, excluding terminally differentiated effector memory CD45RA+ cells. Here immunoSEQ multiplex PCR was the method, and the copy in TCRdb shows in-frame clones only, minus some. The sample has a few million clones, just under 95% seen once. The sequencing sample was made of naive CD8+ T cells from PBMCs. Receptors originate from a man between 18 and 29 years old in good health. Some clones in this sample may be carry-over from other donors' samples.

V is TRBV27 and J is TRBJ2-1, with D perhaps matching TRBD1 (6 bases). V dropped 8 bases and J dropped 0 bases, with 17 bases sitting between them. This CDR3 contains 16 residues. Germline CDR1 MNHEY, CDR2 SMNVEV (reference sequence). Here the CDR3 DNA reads TGTGCCAGCCTCTCTGGGGGCGCTAGCTCCTACAATGAGCAGTTCTTC. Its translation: CASLSGGASSYNEQFF.

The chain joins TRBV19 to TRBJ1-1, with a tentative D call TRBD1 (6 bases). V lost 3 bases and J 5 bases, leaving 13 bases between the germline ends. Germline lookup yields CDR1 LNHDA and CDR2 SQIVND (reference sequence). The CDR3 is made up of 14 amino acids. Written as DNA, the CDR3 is TGTGCCAGTAGTATTACAGGGCACTTGACTGAAGCTTTCTTT. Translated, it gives CASSITGHLTEAFF.

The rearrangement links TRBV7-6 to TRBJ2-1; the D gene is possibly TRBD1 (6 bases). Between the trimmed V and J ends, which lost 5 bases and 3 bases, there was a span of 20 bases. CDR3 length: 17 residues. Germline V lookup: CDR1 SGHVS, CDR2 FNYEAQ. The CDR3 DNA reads TGTGCCAGCAGCCGACCGGCGTCAGGGGCCCACTACAATGAGCAGTTCTTC. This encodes CASSRPASGAHYNEQFF.

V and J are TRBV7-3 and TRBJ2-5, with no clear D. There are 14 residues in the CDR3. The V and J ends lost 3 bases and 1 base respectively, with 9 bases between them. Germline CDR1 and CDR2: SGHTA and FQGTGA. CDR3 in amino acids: CASSFLGSQETQYF. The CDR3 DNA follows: TGTGCCAGCAGCTTTCTTGGGTCCCAAGAGACCCAGTACTTC.

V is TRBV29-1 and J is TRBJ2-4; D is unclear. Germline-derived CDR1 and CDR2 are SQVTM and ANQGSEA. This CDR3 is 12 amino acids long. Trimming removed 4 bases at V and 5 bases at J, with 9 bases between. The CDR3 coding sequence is TGCAGCGTTGGAGGTCTACAAAACATTCAGTACTTC. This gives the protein CSVGGLQNIQYF.